A selection of T cell receptor beta chains follows, all from one sample in a study of T cell repertoires in cytomegalovirus infection. No cognate antigen is known for these TCRs. TCRdb re-derived calls from the reads in MiXCR, one entry per CDR3 protein. The repertoire holds about 890,000 distinct CDR3 sequences, with around 29% as singletons. This specimen was cultured CD8+ T cells from PBMCs, taken from culture after CMV antigen stimulation. All receptors come from a human donor in good health (CMV status not recorded). Some clones in this sample may be carry-over from other donors' samples. Both conserved end residues are part of each CDR3. The D gene is left open where the match is weak. Expanded clones are given a class, and other clones once, few, many or no size at all.

J gene: TRBJ2-3
V gene: TRBV27
clone size: few
D gene: TRBD2
CDR3 protein: CASSPLAGGITDTQYF
CDR3 DNA: TGTGCCAGCAGTCCCCTGGCGGGGGGGATCACAGATACGCAGTATTTT

J gene: TRBJ2-1
V gene: TRBV20-1
clone size: -
D gene: -
CDR3 protein: CSARDRFRGAEQFF
CDR3 DNA: TGCAGTGCTAGAGATCGATTTCGGGGTGCTGAGCAGTTCTTC

J gene: TRBJ1-6
V gene: TRBV19
clone size: -
D gene: TRBD1
CDR3 protein: CASSRGDSYNSPLHF
CDR3 DNA: TGTGCCAGTAGTAGGGGGGACAGCTATAATTCACCCCTCCACTTT

J gene: TRBJ1-5
V gene: TRBV12-3/TRBV12-4
clone size: -
D gene: TRBD1
CDR3 protein: CASSETGRNQPQHF
CDR3 DNA: TGTGCCAGCAGTGAGACAGGGCGCAATCAGCCCCAGCATTTT

J gene: TRBJ2-1
V gene: TRBV6-4
clone size: few
D gene: -
CDR3 protein: CASSDTDTWAFNEQFF
CDR3 DNA: TGTGCCAGCAGTGACACTGACACCTGGGCGTTCAATGAGCAGTTCTTC

J gene: TRBJ2-7
V gene: TRBV11-2
clone size: -
D gene: -
CDR3 protein: CASSLKPAGTAYEQYF
CDR3 DNA: TGTGCCAGCAGCTTAAAACCGGCAGGAACTGCCTACGAGCAGTACTTC

J gene: TRBJ1-1
V gene: TRBV7-4
clone size: -
D gene: -
CDR3 protein: CSSSAAGFTEAFF
CDR3 DNA: TGTTCCAGCAGCGCCGCAGGGTTTACTGAAGCTTTCTTT

J gene: TRBJ1-5
V gene: TRBV7-2
clone size: many
D gene: TRBD1
CDR3 protein: CASSAHDRERNQPQHF
CDR3 DNA: TGTGCCAGCAGCGCTCACGACAGGGAAAGGAATCAGCCCCAGCATTTT

J gene: TRBJ2-2
V gene: TRBV7-2
clone size: -
D gene: -
CDR3 protein: CASSSHTRELFF
CDR3 DNA: TGTGCCAGCAGCTCCCATACCAGGGAGCTGTTTTTT

J gene: TRBJ2-1
V gene: TRBV20-1
clone size: -
D gene: -
CDR3 protein: CSARVTGEQFF
CDR3 DNA: TGCAGTGCTAGAGTAACAGGGGAGCAGTTCTTC

J gene: TRBJ1-2
V gene: TRBV19
clone size: -
D gene: -
CDR3 protein: CASSIGQRANYGYTF
CDR3 DNA: TGTGCCAGTAGTATAGGACAAAGGGCGAACTATGGCTACACCTTC

J gene: TRBJ2-3
V gene: TRBV4-1
clone size: -
D gene: -
CDR3 protein: CASSQALAPDTQYF
CDR3 DNA: TGCGCCAGCAGCCAAGCCTTAGCCCCAGATACGCAGTATTTT

J gene: TRBJ2-1
V gene: TRBV7-3
clone size: few
D gene: TRBD1
CDR3 protein: CASSLVVRGWVDEQFF
CDR3 DNA: TGTGCCAGCAGCTTAGTGGTCAGGGGGTGGGTTGATGAGCAGTTCTTC

J gene: TRBJ1-1
V gene: TRBV7-9
clone size: -
D gene: -
CDR3 protein: CASTTPQLLEAFF
CDR3 DNA: TGTGCCAGCACGACCCCCCAGCTTCTTGAAGCTTTCTTT

J gene: TRBJ1-5
V gene: TRBV12-3/TRBV12-4
clone size: few
D gene: -
CDR3 protein: CASSLSFPPQPQHF
CDR3 DNA: TGTGCCAGCAGCCTATCCTTCCCTCCTCAGCCCCAGCATTTT

J gene: TRBJ1-1
V gene: TRBV7-3
clone size: -
D gene: -
CDR3 protein: CASSYLGVTEAFF
CDR3 DNA: TGTGCCAGCAGCTACTTGGGGGTCACTGAAGCTTTCTTT

J gene: TRBJ2-1
V gene: TRBV6-8
clone size: -
D gene: -
CDR3 protein: CASTPGAGNEQFF
CDR3 DNA: TGTGCCAGCACTCCGGGTGCCGGCAATGAGCAGTTCTTC

J gene: TRBJ1-1
V gene: TRBV12-3/TRBV12-4
clone size: many
D gene: -
CDR3 protein: CASTARGENTEAFF
CDR3 DNA: TGTGCCAGCACCGCAAGGGGGGAAAACACTGAAGCTTTCTTT

J gene: TRBJ2-3
V gene: TRBV12-3/TRBV12-4
clone size: many
D gene: -
CDR3 protein: CASSLSPADTQYF
CDR3 DNA: TGTGCCAGCAGTTTATCCCCGGCAGATACGCAGTATTTT

J gene: TRBJ2-3
V gene: TRBV10-3
clone size: few
D gene: -
CDR3 protein: CAISLGGTQYF
CDR3 DNA: TGTGCCATCAGTCTCGGAGGTACGCAGTATTTT

J gene: TRBJ1-4
V gene: TRBV7-6
clone size: -
D gene: -
CDR3 protein: CASSLDITGEKLFF
CDR3 DNA: TGTGCCAGCAGCTTAGACATTACGGGGGAAAAACTGTTTTTT

J gene: TRBJ1-1
V gene: TRBV5-5
clone size: -
D gene: -
CDR3 protein: CASHSAWAPRAEAFF
CDR3 DNA: TGTGCCAGCCACTCTGCTTGGGCCCCTAGGGCTGAAGCTTTCTTT

J gene: TRBJ1-2
V gene: TRBV29-1
clone size: few
D gene: -
CDR3 protein: CSVADEGYGYTF
CDR3 DNA: TGCAGCGTTGCAGATGAGGGGTATGGCTACACCTTC

J gene: TRBJ1-2
V gene: TRBV7-9
clone size: few
D gene: TRBD1
CDR3 protein: CASSSERWGTGDGYTF
CDR3 DNA: TGTGCCAGCAGCTCCGAAAGGTGGGGGACAGGCGATGGCTACACCTTC

J gene: TRBJ1-6
V gene: TRBV19
clone size: -
D gene: TRBD1
CDR3 protein: CASRTGAYNSPLHF
CDR3 DNA: TGTGCCAGTCGGACAGGCGCATATAATTCACCCCTCCACTTT

J gene: TRBJ2-5
V gene: TRBV7-2
clone size: many
D gene: -
CDR3 protein: CASSLAPDMYQETQYF
CDR3 DNA: TGTGCCAGCAGCTTAGCGCCGGACATGTACCAAGAGACCCAGTACTTC

J gene: TRBJ2-5
V gene: TRBV7-4
clone size: -
D gene: TRBD2
CDR3 protein: CASSSLSSGGAVETQYF
CDR3 DNA: TGTGCCAGCAGCTCCCTTTCTAGCGGGGGGGCCGTAGAGACCCAGTACTTC